This passage covers 3 T cell receptor beta chains from one sample sequenced in a study of cytomegalovirus exposure and HLA in healthy donors. Amplification used 60 Vbeta primers and 13 Jbeta primers. Profiling relied on immunoSEQ multiplex PCR, and the TCRdb table lists in-frame clones only, not all of them. The sample has 100,000 to 150,000 clones, 83% seen once. Input material: PBMCs. These receptors were collected from a man between 18 and 29 years old in good health and CMV-seropositive.

This chain uses TRBV19 with TRBJ1-5, with D maybe TRBD1 (6 bases). In germline, CDR1 is LNHDA, CDR2 SQIVND (reference sequence). V was cut by 6 bases and J by 10 bases, with 19 bases left in between. This CDR3 is 14 amino acids long. CDR3 DNA: TGTGCCAGTAGGCCAACAGGGCAGGAGAGACCCCAGCATTTT. Encoded protein: CASRPTGQERPQHF.

The genes are TRBV28 and TRBJ2-3, with no clear D. The CDR3 has 16 residues. Trimming removed 5 bases at V and 7 bases at J, with 22 bases between. Germline loops: CDR1 MDHEN, CDR2 SYDVKM. As DNA, the CDR3 is TGTGCCAGCAGTCTTTTGGAGCCTTCCCGCGTCAATACGCAGTATTTT. As protein: CASSLLEPSRVNTQYF. The full variable domain, with the rest looked up from reference TRBV28 and TRBJ2-3, is DVKVTQSSRYLVKRTGEKVFLECVQDMDHENMFWYRQDPGLGLRLIYFSYDVKMKEKGDIPEGYSVSREKKERFSLILESASTNQTSMYLCASSLLEPSRVNTQYFGPGTRLTVL.

The CDR3 DNA reads as TGTGCCACCCGACATAGGCGCCAGGATCAGCCCCAGCATTTT. Translation: CATRHRRQDQPQHF. The rearrangement joins TRBV19 to TRBJ1-5; no clear D. CDR3 size: 14 residues. Germline CDR1 LNHDA, CDR2 SQIVND (reference sequence). The V and J ends lost 10 bases and 5 bases respectively, with 18 bases between them.